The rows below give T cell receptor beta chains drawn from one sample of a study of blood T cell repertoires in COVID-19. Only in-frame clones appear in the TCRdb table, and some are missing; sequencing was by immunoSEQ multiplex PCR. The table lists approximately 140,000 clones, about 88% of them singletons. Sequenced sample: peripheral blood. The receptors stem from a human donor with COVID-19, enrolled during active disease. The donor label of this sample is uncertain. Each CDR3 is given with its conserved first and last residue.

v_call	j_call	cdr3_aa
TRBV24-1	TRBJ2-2	CAPGGGNTGELFF
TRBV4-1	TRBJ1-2	CASSPPEEVGGYTF
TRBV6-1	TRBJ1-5	CASSEQVVNQPQHF
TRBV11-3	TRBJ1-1	CASSYPGQPNTEAFF
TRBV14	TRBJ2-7	CASSQMPVGEQYF
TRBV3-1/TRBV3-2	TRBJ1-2	CASSLGTANYGYTF
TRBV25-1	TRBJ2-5	CASSEGQGYLEETQYF
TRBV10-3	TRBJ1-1	CAISPQVVGNTEAFF
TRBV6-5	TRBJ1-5	CASSYSSDSQPQHF
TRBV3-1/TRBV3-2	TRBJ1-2	CASSQEGSGYGYTF
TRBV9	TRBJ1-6	CASSKSSYNSPLHF
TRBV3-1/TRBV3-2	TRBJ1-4	CASSRGQGAEKLFF
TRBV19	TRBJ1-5	CASSPQGGNQPQHF
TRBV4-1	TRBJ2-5	CASSQPSQETQYF
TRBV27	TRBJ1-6	CASSARRDSSFSANSPLHF
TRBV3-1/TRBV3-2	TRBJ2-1	CASSQDPGRSEQFF
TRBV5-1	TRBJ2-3	CASSSGLAGAGDTQYF
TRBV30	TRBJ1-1	CALGPRGTEAFF
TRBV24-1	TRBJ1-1	CATSSLEEAFF
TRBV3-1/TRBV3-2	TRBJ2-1	CASSPGASAHEQFF
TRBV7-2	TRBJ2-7	CASSLGLAYEQYF
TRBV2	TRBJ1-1	CAREKGGGPTPTEAFF
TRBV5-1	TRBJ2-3	CASSRGTGGTDTQYF
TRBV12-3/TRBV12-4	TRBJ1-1	CASRKGQGSEAFF
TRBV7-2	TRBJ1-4	CASSFGGQSTEKLFF
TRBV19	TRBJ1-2	CASSTTGSGGYTF
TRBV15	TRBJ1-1	CATSRDQGTEAFF
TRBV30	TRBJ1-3	CAWSGGANTIYF
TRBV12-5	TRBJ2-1	CASGGIQGDEQFF
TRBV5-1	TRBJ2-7	CASSLEGVSYEQYF
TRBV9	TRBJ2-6	CASSKGTTPGANVLTF
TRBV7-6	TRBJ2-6	CASSLTPPPSGANVLTF
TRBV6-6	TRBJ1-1	CASSWGTGLTNTEAFF
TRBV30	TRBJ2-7	CAWSLTSGSVVGYEQYF